Given below is one T cell receptor (beta chain) in context. Antigen specificity is unknown. Whole-blood total RNA was extracted without T cell sorting. This specimen comes from a study of monozygotic twins with inflammatory bowel disease. Findings and caveats of the study: Twins classed as concordant or discordant showed no difference in repertoire similarity, possibly from limited power. A lone strong IBD-associated signal or clonotype found no support.

TCRdb re-called the 5' RACE reads and gives one entry per CDR3 protein, without DNA. The sample's table shows a few hundred thousand distinct CDR3 sequences. Germline-derived CDR1 and CDR2 are SGHTA and FQGNSA. CDR3 size: 14 residues. The origin of this receptor is a human donor with ulcerative colitis or Crohn's disease, or a healthy co-twin of an affected twin (not recorded which). Sequencing input: blood. V usage is TRBV7-2 and J usage is TRBJ1-5; TCRdb selects TRBD1, and the lack of DNA leaves this call unchecked. This CDR3 reads CASSLQGYGQPQHF.